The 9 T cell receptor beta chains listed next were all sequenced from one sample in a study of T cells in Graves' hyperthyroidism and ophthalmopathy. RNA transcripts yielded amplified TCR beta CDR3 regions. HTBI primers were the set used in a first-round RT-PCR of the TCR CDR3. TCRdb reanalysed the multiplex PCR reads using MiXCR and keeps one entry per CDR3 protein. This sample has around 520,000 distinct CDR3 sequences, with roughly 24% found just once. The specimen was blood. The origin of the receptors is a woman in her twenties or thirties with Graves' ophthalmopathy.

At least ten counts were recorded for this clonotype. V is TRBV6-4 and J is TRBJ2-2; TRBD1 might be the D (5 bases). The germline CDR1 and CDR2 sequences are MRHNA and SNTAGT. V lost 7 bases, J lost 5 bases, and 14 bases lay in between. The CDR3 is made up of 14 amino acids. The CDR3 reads CASKLHQGTGELFF. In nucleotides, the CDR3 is TGTGCCAGCAAACTTCATCAGGGAACCGGGGAGCTGTTTTTT.

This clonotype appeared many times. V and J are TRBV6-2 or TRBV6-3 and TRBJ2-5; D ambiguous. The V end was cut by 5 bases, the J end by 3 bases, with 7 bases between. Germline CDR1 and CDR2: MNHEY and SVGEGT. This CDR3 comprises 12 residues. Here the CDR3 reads CASSDTKETQYF. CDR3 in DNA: TGTGCCAGCAGTGATACGAAAGAGACCCAGTACTTC.

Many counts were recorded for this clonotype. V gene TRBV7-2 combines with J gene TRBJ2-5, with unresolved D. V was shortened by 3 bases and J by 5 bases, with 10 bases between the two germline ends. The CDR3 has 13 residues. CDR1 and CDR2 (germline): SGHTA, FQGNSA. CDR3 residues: CASSLIERETQYF. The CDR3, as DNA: TGTGCCAGCAGCTTGATCGAGAGGGAGACCCAGTACTTC.

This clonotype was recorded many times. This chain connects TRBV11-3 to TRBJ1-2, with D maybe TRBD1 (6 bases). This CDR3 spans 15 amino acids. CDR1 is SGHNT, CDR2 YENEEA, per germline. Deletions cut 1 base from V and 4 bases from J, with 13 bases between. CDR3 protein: CASSLVPVQGYGYTF. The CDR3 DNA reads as TGTGCCAGCAGCTTAGTCCCAGTACAGGGCTATGGCTACACCTTC.

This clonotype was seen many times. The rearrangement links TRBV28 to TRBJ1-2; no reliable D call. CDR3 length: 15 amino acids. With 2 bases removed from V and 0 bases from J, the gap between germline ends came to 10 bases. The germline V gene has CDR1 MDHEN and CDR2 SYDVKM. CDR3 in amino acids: CASSLRLVSNYGYTF. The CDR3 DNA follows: TGTGCCAGCAGTTTACGTTTAGTATCTAACTATGGCTACACCTTC.

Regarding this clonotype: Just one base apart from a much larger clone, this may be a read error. This CDR3 reads CSSRDWGIPAFF. CDR3 in DNA: TGCAGTTCTAGAGATTGGGGTATTCCGGCTTTCTTT. The V call is TRBV20-1, the J call TRBJ1-1; D is ambiguous. The CDR3 has 12 residues. Germline CDR1 DFQATT, CDR2 SNEGSKA (reference sequence).

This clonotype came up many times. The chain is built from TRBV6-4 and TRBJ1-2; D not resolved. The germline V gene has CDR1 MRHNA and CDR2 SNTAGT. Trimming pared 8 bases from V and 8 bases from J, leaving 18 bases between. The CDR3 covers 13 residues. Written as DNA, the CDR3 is TGTGCCAGCGGACTCGGACCGCCTCGGGGCTACACCTTC. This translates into CASGLGPPRGYTF.

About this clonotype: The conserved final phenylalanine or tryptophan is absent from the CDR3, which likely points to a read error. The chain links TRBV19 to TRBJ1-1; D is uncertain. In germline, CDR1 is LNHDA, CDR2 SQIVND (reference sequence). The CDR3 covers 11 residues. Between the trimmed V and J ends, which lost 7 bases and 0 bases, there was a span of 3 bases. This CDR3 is CASNLNTEAFY. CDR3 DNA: TGTGCCAGTAACCTGAACACTGAAGCTTTCTAT.

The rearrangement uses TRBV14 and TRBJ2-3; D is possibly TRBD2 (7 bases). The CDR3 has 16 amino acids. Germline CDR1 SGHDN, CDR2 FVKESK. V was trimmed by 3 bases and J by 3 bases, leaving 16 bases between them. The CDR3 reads CASSHWTRGGTDTQYF. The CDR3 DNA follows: TGTGCCAGCAGCCACTGGACTAGAGGGGGGACAGATACGCAGTATTTT.